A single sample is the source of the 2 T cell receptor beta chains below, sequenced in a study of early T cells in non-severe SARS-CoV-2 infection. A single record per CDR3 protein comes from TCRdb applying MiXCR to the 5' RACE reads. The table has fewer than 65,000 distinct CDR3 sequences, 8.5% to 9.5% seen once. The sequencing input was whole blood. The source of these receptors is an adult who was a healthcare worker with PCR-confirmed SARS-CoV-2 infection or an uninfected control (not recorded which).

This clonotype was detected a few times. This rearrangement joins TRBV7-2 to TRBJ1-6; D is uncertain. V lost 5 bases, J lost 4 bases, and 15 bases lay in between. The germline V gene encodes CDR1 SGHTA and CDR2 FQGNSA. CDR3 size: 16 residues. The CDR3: CASSRVNSGYNSPLHF. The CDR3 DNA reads TGTGCCAGCAGCAGGGTCAACTCCGGTTATAATTCACCCCTCCACTTT. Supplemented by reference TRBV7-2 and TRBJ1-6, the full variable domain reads GAGVSQSPSNKVTEKGKDVELRCDPISGHTALYWYRQSLGQGLEFLIYFQGNSAPDKSGLPSDRFSAERTGGSVSTLTIQRTQQEDSAVYLCASSRVNSGYNSPLHFGNGTRLTVT.

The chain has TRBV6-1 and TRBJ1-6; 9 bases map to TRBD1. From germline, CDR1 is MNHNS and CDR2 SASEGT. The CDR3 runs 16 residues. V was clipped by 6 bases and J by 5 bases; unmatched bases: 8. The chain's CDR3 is CASRWTGAYDNSPLHF. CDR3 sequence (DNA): TGTGCCAGCAGATGGACAGGGGCGTATGATAATTCACCCCTCCACTTT.